The following is a T cell receptor beta chain sequence with its context. What it binds is not known. The data originate from a study of T cell responses to AZD1222 COVID-19 vaccine. Across the study: Pooled in the analysis were second doses at about 4 or about 12 weeks.

Clones were read by immunoSEQ multiplex PCR, and TCRdb kept only the in-frame ones, dropping some. Seen here are tens of thousands of clones, roughly 84% observed once, and the top ten hold 20%. Study-wide points: Baseline testing showed seropositivity in only a handful of AZD1222 recipients. Unmutated variant regions are reportedly targeted by nearly half of spike-specific TCRs. With two AZD1222 doses given, Spike-specific TCR breadth and depth both rose.

Trimming shortened V by 5 bases and J by 6 bases, and 15 bases separated the two germline ends. There are 14 residues in the CDR3. Germline values: CDR1 SGHDT, CDR2 YYEEEE. The clonotype originates from an adult in good health. The source was peripheral blood, collected on day 0 of AZD1222 vaccination. The chain combines TRBV5-6 with TRBJ2-1; D perhaps matches TRBD2 (6 bases). CDR3 loop: CASSSDRGSNEQFF. DNA of the CDR3: TGTGCCAGCAGTTCAGATCGGGGGAGCAATGAGCAGTTCTTC.